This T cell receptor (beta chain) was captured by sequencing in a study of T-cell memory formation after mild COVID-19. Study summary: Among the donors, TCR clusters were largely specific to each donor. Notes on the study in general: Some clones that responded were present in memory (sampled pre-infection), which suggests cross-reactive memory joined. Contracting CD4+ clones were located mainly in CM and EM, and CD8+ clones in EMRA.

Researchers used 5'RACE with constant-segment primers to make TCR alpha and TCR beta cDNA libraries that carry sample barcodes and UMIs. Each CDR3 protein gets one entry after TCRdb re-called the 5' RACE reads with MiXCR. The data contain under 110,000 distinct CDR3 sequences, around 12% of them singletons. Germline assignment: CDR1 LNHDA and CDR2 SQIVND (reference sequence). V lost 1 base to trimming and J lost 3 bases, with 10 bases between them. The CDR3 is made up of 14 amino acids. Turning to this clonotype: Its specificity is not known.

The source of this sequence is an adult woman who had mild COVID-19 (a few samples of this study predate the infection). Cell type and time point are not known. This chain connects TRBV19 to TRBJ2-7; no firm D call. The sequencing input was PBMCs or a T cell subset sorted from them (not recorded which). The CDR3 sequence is CASSIGHSRYEQYF. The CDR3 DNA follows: TGTGCCAGTAGTATAGGGCACAGCCGCTACGAGCAGTACTTC.